Presented here are 30 T cell receptor beta chains from one specimen sequenced in a study of blood T cell repertoires in COVID-19. Produced via immunoSEQ multiplex PCR; TCRdb's table is partial and in-frame only. The sample carries 450,000 or so clones, approximately 90% recorded once. The source material was peripheral blood. The receptors were sampled from a man aged 18-30 years with COVID-19, enrolled during active disease.

V usage is TRBV2 and J usage is TRBJ2-3, with D perhaps matching TRBD1 (6 bases). Trimming cost V 5 bases and J 6 bases, with 18 bases left between them. Germline CDR1 reads SNHLY; CDR2 reads FYNNEI. The CDR3 totals 15 residues. The CDR3 bases are TGTGCCAGCAGTATGGACAGCGCCGGGTGGGATACGCAGTATTTT. This translates into CASSMDSAGWDTQYF.

The sample holds a few counts of this clone. The V and J genes are TRBV5-4 and TRBJ2-2, with D possibly matching TRBD2 (5 bases). V was shortened by 5 bases and J by 5 bases, with 22 bases between the two germline ends. CDR3 size: 17 residues. Germline assignment: CDR1 SGHNT and CDR2 YYREEE (reference sequence). Here the CDR3 reads CASSVVPLAKGTGELFF. CDR3 coding DNA: TGTGCCAGCAGTGTTGTCCCATTAGCGAAGGGTACCGGGGAGCTGTTTTTT.

The V gene is TRBV7-3, the J gene TRBJ2-4, with TRBD2 matching 8 bases. This CDR3 contains 17 residues. Germline lookup yields CDR1 SGHTA and CDR2 FQGTGA. J lost 1 base, V lost 7 bases, and 12 bases had no gene match. This CDR3 is CASNPGERESAKNIQYF. The CDR3 coding sequence is TGTGCCAGCAACCCAGGGGAGCGGGAGTCCGCCAAAAACATTCAGTACTTC.

The V call is TRBV2, the J call TRBJ2-1, with 9 bases aligning to TRBD1. Germline V gives CDR1 SNHLY, CDR2 FYNNEI. The CDR3 length is 11 residues. The junction had 2 bases not matched to a gene; V was cut back by 8 bases and J by 9 bases. CDR3 region: CASQQGAEQFF. The CDR3 bases are TGTGCCAGCCAACAGGGGGCTGAGCAGTTCTTC.

The J gene is TRBJ1-3, the V gene TRBV18; D might be TRBD1 (6 bases). The CDR3 consists of 16 residues. Germline CDR1 is KGHSH and CDR2 is LQKENI. Trimming took 5 bases from V and 0 from J, leaving 14 bases between them. The CDR3 here is CASSKDSPSSGNTIYF. Written as DNA, the CDR3 is TGTGCCAGCTCAAAGGACAGTCCGAGCTCTGGAAACACCATATATTTT.

This sequence joins TRBV24-1 and TRBJ2-5, with 9 nucleotides matching TRBD2. CDR3 length: 18 residues. J gave up 4 bases and V 1 base, and 12 bases lay outside the gene matches. Germline lookup yields CDR1 KGHDR and CDR2 SFDVKD. CDR3 sequence: CATSDFQGQIAGVETQYF. The DNA for the CDR3 is TGTGCCACCAGTGATTTCCAGGGCCAAATAGCGGGAGTAGAGACCCAGTACTTC.

This clone was seen more than once but under ten times. V gene TRBV29-1 combines with J gene TRBJ2-5; weak D call: TRBD2 (7 bases). CDR1 is SQVTM, CDR2 ANQGSEA, per germline. The CDR3 totals 13 residues. V lost 4 bases and J lost 5, with 14 bases in between. DNA of the CDR3: TGCAGCGTTGGTTGGGGGGGCCGGGAGACCCAGTACTTC. Translated, it gives CSVGWGGRETQYF.

This clone appeared a few times. The chain uses TRBV12-3 or TRBV12-4 and TRBJ2-1, with a weak D call TRBD2 (5 bases). CDR3 length: 12 residues. Trimming removed 3 bases from V and 13 bases from J, with 13 bases in between. CDR3 region: CASSFPTSPQFF. CDR3 in DNA: TGTGCCAGCAGTTTTCCTACTAGTCCCCAGTTCTTC.

The chain combines TRBV29-1 with TRBJ2-5; D perhaps matches TRBD2 (8 bases). CDR1 is SQVTM and CDR2 is ANQGSEA in the germline V gene. V lost 4 bases, J lost 2 bases, and 17 bases lay in between. The CDR3 is 15 amino acids. For the CDR3, the DNA is TGCAGCGTTGTTCAAGCGGGGGACAGTCAAGAGACCCAGTACTTC. Translated: CSVVQAGDSQETQYF.

The V and J genes are TRBV23-1 and TRBJ2-5; the D gene is possibly TRBD1 (8 bases). Being an ORF, TRBV23-1 has a function that is uncertain. The germline V and J ends were trimmed by 4 bases and 1 base, with 22 bases remaining between them. CDR3 length: 18 residues. The CDR3 reads CASSPTGQGGGSQETQYF. As DNA, the CDR3 is TGCGCCAGCAGTCCGACCGGACAGGGCGGGGGATCCCAAGAGACCCAGTACTTC.

The chain has TRBV11-3 and TRBJ2-7, with TRBD1 identical over 9 bases. This CDR3 spans 14 amino acids. V trimming: 2 bases; J trimming: 3 bases; junction bases outside the gene matches: 2. The germline gives CDR1 SGHNT, CDR2 YENEEA. This CDR3 is CASSLWTGDYEQYF. The CDR3 nucleotides are TGTGCCAGCAGCTTATGGACAGGGGACTACGAGCAGTACTTC.

This clone was seen a single time. This chain uses TRBV12-3 or TRBV12-4 with TRBJ2-7, with D unresolved. V was shortened by 1 base and J by 0 bases, with 4 bases between the two germline ends. The CDR3 consists of 13 residues. CDR3 nucleotide sequence: TGTGCCAGCAGTTTAGAATACTCCTACGAGCAGTACTTC. It yields the protein CASSLEYSYEQYF.

The V gene is TRBV5-5, the J gene TRBJ1-5, with no clear D. There are 14 residues in the CDR3. Per the germline V gene, CDR1 is SGHKS and CDR2 is YYEKEE (reference sequence). Trimming removed 2 bases from V and 1 base from J, with 7 bases in between. The CDR3 DNA reads TGTGCCAGCAGCTTTGGGCAGAGCAATCAGCCCCAGCATTTT. Translated, it gives CASSFGQSNQPQHF.

V gene TRBV30 combines with J gene TRBJ2-7; 10 bases are a match to TRBD2. The CDR3 spans 15 residues. The V segment lost 4 bases and the J segment 2 bases; nucleotides outside the gene matches: 8. CDR1 GTSNPN and CDR2 SVGIG come from the germline V gene (reference sequence). In nucleotides, the CDR3 is TGTGCCTGGATGGGTAGCGGGAGGTCGGCCTACGAGCAGTACTTC. Residues: CAWMGSGRSAYEQYF. Together with reference TRBV30 and TRBJ2-7, the CDR3 gives the full variable domain: SQTIHQWPATLVQPVGSPLSLECTVEGTSNPNLYWYRQAAGRGLQLLFYSVGIGQISSEVPQNLSASRPQDRQFILSSKKLLLSDSGFYLCAWMGSGRSAYEQYFGPGTRLTVT.

The chain has TRBV19 and TRBJ2-1; D is uncertain. This CDR3 region has 15 residues. Germline CDR1 is LNHDA and CDR2 is SQIVND (reference sequence). Trimming shortened V by 4 bases and J by 0 bases, and 10 bases separated the two germline ends. CDR3 amino acids: CASSTTTSSYNEQFF. The CDR3 DNA sequence: TGTGCCAGTAGTACTACTACCAGCTCCTACAATGAGCAGTTCTTC. Supplemented by reference TRBV19 and TRBJ2-1, the full variable domain reads DGGITQSPKYLFRKEGQNVTLSCEQNLNHDAMYWYRQDPGQGLRLIYYSQIVNDFQKGDIAEGYSVSREKKESFPLTVTSAQKNPTAFYLCASSTTTSSYNEQFFGPGTRLTVL.

The chain has TRBV3-1 (or the pseudogene TRBV3-2) and TRBJ2-1, with 12 bases matching TRBD2. Looked up from germline, CDR1 is LGHDT and CDR2 is YNNKEL (reference sequence). Trimming took 6 bases from V and 2 from J; bases not matched to a gene: 2. There are 15 residues in the CDR3. CDR3 sequence (DNA): TGTGCCAGCAGACTAGCGGGGGGACCCTACAATGAGCAGTTCTTC. It is translated as CASRLAGGPYNEQFF.

The chain is built from TRBV7-9 and TRBJ2-1; 9 bases fit TRBD2. J gave up 6 bases and V 3 bases, and 9 bases lay outside the gene matches. Germline V gives CDR1 SEHNR, CDR2 FQNEAQ (reference sequence). The CDR3 loop spans 16 amino acids. The CDR3 loop reads CASSLGGLAYSNEQFF. CDR3 nucleotide sequence: TGTGCCAGCAGCTTGGGGGGACTAGCCTACTCCAATGAGCAGTTCTTC. Filled out from reference TRBV7-9 and TRBJ2-1, the complete variable domain reads DTGVSQNPRHKITKRGQNVTFRCDPISEHNRLYWYRQTLGQGPEFLTYFQNEAQLEKSRLLSDRFSAERPKGSFSTLEIQRTEQGDSAMYLCASSLGGLAYSNEQFFGPGTRLTVL.

The chain is built from TRBV13 and TRBJ2-7; 12 bases match TRBD2. Trimming took 5 bases from V and 2 from J; bases not matched to a gene: 7. CDR1 is PRHDT and CDR2 is FYEKMQ in the germline V gene (reference sequence). The CDR3 contains 16 residues. The CDR3 loop is CASSIRLAGDTYEQYF. CDR3 sequence (DNA): TGTGCCAGCAGCATACGACTAGCGGGGGATACCTACGAGCAGTACTTC.

This clone was seen only once. CDR3 sequence: CASSGGDSGNTIYF. CDR3 coding DNA: TGTGCCAGCAGCGGCGGGGACAGTGGAAACACCATATATTTT. The chain uses TRBV5-4 and TRBJ1-3, with 7 bases identical to TRBD1. Germline lookup yields CDR1 SGHNT and CDR2 YYREEE (reference sequence). J lost 3 bases, V lost 4 bases, and 4 bases had no gene match. This CDR3 has 14 residues.

J is TRBJ1-6 and V is TRBV5-1, with TRBD1 matching 8 bases. V shed 0 bases, J shed 6 bases, and the junction held 5 bases outside the gene matches. Germline V gives CDR1 SGHRS, CDR2 YFSETQ. The CDR3 sequence is 16 residues long. The CDR3 DNA sequence: TGCGCCAGCAGCTTGGAGGCGACAGGGGCTAATTCACCCCTCCACTTT. Its protein product is CASSLEATGANSPLHF. The entire variable domain, with the rest obtained from reference TRBV5-1 and TRBJ1-6, is as follows: KAGVTQTPRYLIKTRGQQVTLSCSPISGHRSVSWYQQTPGQGLQFLFEYFSETQRNKGNFPGRFSGRQFSNSRSEMNVSTLELGDSALYLCASSLEATGANSPLHFGNGTRLTVT.

The chain has TRBV5-4 and TRBJ2-1; 12 nucleotides align to TRBD2. The CDR3 consists of 15 residues. Unmatched junction bases numbered 6, after V lost 4 bases and J lost 7 bases. Germline-derived CDR1 and CDR2 are SGHNT and YYREEE (reference sequence). For the CDR3, the DNA is TGTGCCAGCAGCCCACGGACTAGCGGGAAAAATGAGCAGTTCTTC. This sequence encodes CASSPRTSGKNEQFF.

The chain is built from TRBV5-4 and TRBJ2-3; 8 bases map to TRBD2. This CDR3 spans 17 amino acids. The germline CDR1 and CDR2 sequences are SGHNT and YYREEE (reference sequence). Germline trimming cut 1 base from V and 4 bases from J; bases unmatched to any gene: 11. The CDR3 protein is CASSLSGGGGSPDTQYF. The CDR3 DNA sequence: TGTGCCAGCAGCTTGAGTGGGGGCGGGGGGTCCCCAGATACGCAGTATTTT. Full variable domain (remainder filled in from reference TRBV5-4 and TRBJ2-3): ETGVTQSPTHLIKTRGQQVTLRCSSQSGHNTVSWYQQALGQGPQFIFQYYREEENGRGNFPPRFSGLQFPNYSSELNVNALELDDSALYLCASSLSGGGGSPDTQYFGPGTRLTVL.

The chain combines TRBV5-4 with TRBJ2-1; TRBD2 might be the D (6 bases). The CDR3 is 16 amino acids. Trimming removed 3 bases at V and 9 bases at J, with 22 bases between. Germline CDR1 and CDR2: SGHNT and YYREEE (reference sequence). The CDR3: CASSSIRGRSYSEQFF. In DNA, the CDR3 is TGTGCCAGCAGCTCCATACGAGGGAGGTCTTACTCTGAGCAGTTCTTC.

The CDR3 loop reads CATSRLGAGGLYEQYF. The CDR3 nucleotides read TGTGCCACCAGCAGGTTAGGGGCGGGGGGACTCTACGAGCAGTACTTC. The V call is TRBV15, the J call TRBJ2-7, with TRBD2 matching over 8 bases. V gave up 3 bases and J gave up 3 bases; unmatched junction bases: 10. The CDR3 runs 16 residues. CDR1 and CDR2 from the germline V gene are LNHNV and YYDKDF (reference sequence).

The chain carries TRBV7-9 and TRBJ1-2; TRBD1 matches at 8 bases. The germline V gene encodes CDR1 SEHNR and CDR2 FQNEAQ (reference sequence). V shed 5 bases and J 6 bases; nucleotides not matched to a gene: 11. This CDR3 has 15 residues. CDR3 in DNA: TGTGCCAGCAGCCCAACCCCGGACAGGGTGGATGGCTACACCTTC. It encodes CASSPTPDRVDGYTF.

V usage is TRBV27 and J usage is TRBJ1-3; possible D gene TRBD1, 5 bases. Germline assignment: CDR1 MNHEY and CDR2 SMNVEV (reference sequence). V lost 3 bases to trimming and J lost 2 bases, with 11 bases between them. The CDR3 is 15 residues long. CDR3 residues: CASSFALGPGNTIYF. As DNA, the CDR3 is TGTGCCAGCAGTTTCGCCCTGGGGCCTGGAAACACCATATATTTT.

J is TRBJ1-5 and V is TRBV27, with TRBD1 matching 8 bases. With 0 bases clipped from V and 7 bases from J, the junction kept 11 bases outside the gene matches. Germline V gene data show CDR1 as MNHEY and CDR2 as SMNVEV (reference sequence). The CDR3 contains 17 residues. The CDR3 reads CASSLSPWTGRGQPQHF. In nucleotides, the CDR3 is TGTGCCAGCAGTTTATCCCCATGGACAGGGCGGGGGCAGCCCCAGCATTTT.

This chain uses TRBV30 with TRBJ2-1; D might be TRBD2 (5 bases). In germline, CDR1 is GTSNPN, CDR2 SVGIG (reference sequence). The CDR3 is 12 residues long. V lost 0 bases and J 9 bases, leaving 9 bases between the germline ends. The CDR3 coding sequence is TGTGCCTGGAGTGTACGGGGTCCTGAGCAGTTCTTC. As protein: CAWSVRGPEQFF.

V and J are TRBV29-1 and TRBJ1-2, with D possibly TRBD1 on 6 matching bases. V was pared by 4 bases and J by 7 bases, with 10 bases between. CDR1 is SQVTM, CDR2 ANQGSEA, per germline. The CDR3 covers 11 residues. The CDR3 DNA is TGCAGCGTTGCACAGGGTGGTGGCTACACCTTC. Translating gives CSVAQGGGYTF.

The V and J genes are TRBV6-5 and TRBJ2-7, with a possible D match to TRBD1 (6 bases). Germline CDR1 is MNHEY and CDR2 is SVGAGI. The germline V and J ends were trimmed by 4 bases and 1 base, with 8 bases remaining between them. CDR3 length: 13 amino acids. The CDR3 DNA reads as TGTGCCAGCAGTTTCGGACAGTCCTACGAGCAGTACTTC. This gives the protein CASSFGQSYEQYF.